The present T cell receptor (beta chain) was sequenced within a study of cytomegalovirus exposure and HLA in healthy donors. As for the study in general: Prior work identified roughly 120 million unique TCR beta sequences in some 180 million T cells. General study points: A previous analysis found most TCR beta V segments productive roughly 87% or roughly 30% of the time.

PCR employed 60 Vbeta and 13 Jbeta primers. Clones were read by immunoSEQ multiplex PCR, and TCRdb kept only the in-frame ones, dropping some. This table holds approximately 100,000 clones, approximately 72% found once. This clone was counted a single time. What it recognizes is unknown. Each donor was nominally healthy when sampled (though unrecorded immune exposures were likely). The junction had 7 bases not matched to a gene; V was cut back by 4 bases and J by 4 bases. The CDR3 covers 14 residues. Germline V CDR1 and CDR2: SGDLS, YYNGEE. The gene calls are TRBV9 and TRBJ1-1, with 7 nucleotides matching TRBD1. This clonotype was sampled from a woman between 35 and 50 years old in good health and CMV-seronegative. The sequenced sample was PBMCs. The CDR3, as DNA: TGTGCCAGCAGCTCGGAGGGGGCTGCCACTGAAGCTTTCTTT. It yields the protein CASSSEGAATEAFF.